This TCR beta chain stems from a study of T cell responses to AZD1222 COVID-19 vaccine. Sequenced by immunoSEQ multiplex PCR; TCRdb stores in-frame clones only, minus some. The sample lists approximately 100,000 clones, 70% to 90% seen once, with about 4.6% in the top ten. This CDR3 has 15 amino acids. V lost 3 bases and J 12 bases, leaving 20 bases between the germline ends. CDR1 and CDR2 from the germline V gene are MGHRA and YSYEKL. Whether given at about 4 or about 12 weeks, second doses were pooled. The rearrangement links TRBV4-1 to TRBJ1-4, with unresolved D. This TCR was sampled from an adult who received the AZD1222 COVID-19 vaccine. The source material was peripheral blood, sampled 28 days after the second AZD1222 dose. The CDR3 is CASSQLAALVGELFF. CDR3 in DNA: TGCGCCAGCAGCCAGTTAGCTGCTCTAGTTGGGGAACTGTTTTTT.